Below, one T cell receptor (beta chain) is given with its context. Its antigen is unidentified. The source of the sample is a study of T cell responses to AZD1222 COVID-19 vaccine. V lost 5 bases, J lost 4 bases, and 9 bases lay in between. Germline V gene sequence: CDR1 SGHVS, CDR2 FQNEAQ. CDR3 length equals 12 residues. Broader study findings: Donors, mostly white British, included more females; clonal diversity was possibly underestimated. The study reported that nearly half of spike-specific TCRs target unmutated variant regions. Spike-specific TCR breadth and depth grew following two AZD1222 doses. Sampling that yielded the repertoires occurred only after the peak T cell response.

This table comes from immunoSEQ multiplex PCR, and its TCRdb copy is limited to in-frame clones, with some not included. The sample lists about 100,000 clones, roughly 87% occurring once. The chain links TRBV7-8 to TRBJ2-7; D might be TRBD1 (6 bases). The source was peripheral blood, collected on day 0 of AZD1222 vaccination. The TCR sequence derives from an adult in good health. Here the CDR3 reads CASSPGQYEQYF. The CDR3 DNA is TGTGCCAGCAGCCCAGGACAGTACGAGCAGTACTTC. Filled out from reference TRBV7-8 and TRBJ2-7, the complete variable domain reads GAGVSQSPRYKVAKRGQDVALRCDPISGHVSLFWYQQALGQGPEFLTYFQNEAQLDKSGLPSDRFFAERPEGSVSTLKIQRTQQEDSAVYLCASSPGQYEQYFGPGTRLTVT.